This T cell receptor (beta chain) came from a study of blood T cell repertoires in COVID-19. About the research overall: Some COVID-19 samples were acute and others convalescent; all came from the United States, Italy and Spain.

As originally analysed: Estimation of nucleated cell counts was performed using reference gene primer amplification. Profiled with immunoSEQ multiplex PCR; TCRdb holds only in-frame clones, not every one. V and J calls and clone size are those listed in that table; D and trimming were worked out from the DNA. The sample lists fewer than 250,000 clones; more than 85% were seen once. V was clipped by 0 bases and J by 5 bases, with 14 bases between them. Per germline, CDR1 SGHRS and CDR2 YFSETQ. The CDR3 is 15 residues long. Specimen: peripheral blood. This chain links TRBV5-1 with TRBJ1-2, with D perhaps TRBD1 (5 bases). This receptor was identified in a man aged 40-50 years with acute or convalescent COVID-19. This CDR3 is CASSLAGGNGYGYTF. Here the CDR3 DNA reads TGCGCCAGCAGCTTGGCCGGGGGAAACGGGTATGGCTACACCTTC. Full variable domain (missing parts from reference TRBV5-1 and TRBJ1-2): KAGVTQTPRYLIKTRGQQVTLSCSPISGHRSVSWYQQTPGQGLQFLFEYFSETQRNKGNFPGRFSGRQFSNSRSEMNVSTLELGDSALYLCASSLAGGNGYGYTFGSGTRLTVV.